A single sample gave rise to the 5 T cell receptor beta chains below, sequenced in a study of T cells after somatic rescue of genetic block. Sequenced by immunoSEQ multiplex PCR; TCRdb stores in-frame clones only, minus some. The sample lists 68,000 or so clones, less than 95% seen once, with just under 3% in the top ten. Sequences were obtained from peripheral blood mononuclear cells (PBMCs). The receptors here all came from a man aged 35 to 55.

This chain uses TRBV6-1 with TRBJ1-1; D remains unclear. V gave up 10 bases and J gave up 0 bases, with 18 bases separating them. CDR3 length: 15 residues. Germline loops: CDR1 MNHNS, CDR2 SASEGT. This CDR3 is CATSPGFNLNTEAFF. CDR3 DNA: TGTGCCACCTCCCCGGGATTCAATTTGAACACTGAAGCTTTCTTT.

This clone was seen just once. The gene calls are TRBV7-9 and TRBJ1-2; TRBD1 aligns across 8 bases. The CDR3 contains 14 residues. The trim removed 5 bases at V and 7 bases at J, leaving 9 bases unmatched. Germline V gene sequence: CDR1 SEHNR, CDR2 FQNEAQ (reference sequence). The CDR3 sequence: CASSLDRGGVGYTF. The CDR3 DNA reads TGTGCCAGCAGCCTAGACAGGGGTGGTGTTGGCTACACCTTC.

This clone occurred once. This sequence joins TRBV6-5 and TRBJ2-7; D remains unclear. This CDR3 has 16 residues. V lost 2 bases, J lost 2 bases, and 16 bases lay in between. Germline lookup yields CDR1 MNHEY and CDR2 SVGAGI. CDR3 nucleotide sequence: TGTGCCAGCAGTTACGATTGGGCATCCAACCCCTACGAGCAGTACTTC. Residues: CASSYDWASNPYEQYF.

This rearrangement joins TRBV6-1 to TRBJ1-3, with D possibly matching TRBD1 (5 bases). Per germline, CDR1 MNHNS and CDR2 SASEGT. Trimming stripped 4 bases from V and 4 bases from J, with 8 bases between. The CDR3 covers 13 residues. CDR3 sequence (DNA): TGTGCCAGCAGTGTGGACACCGGAAACACCATATATTTT. As protein: CASSVDTGNTIYF.

V and J are TRBV5-1 and TRBJ2-5, with D possibly matching TRBD2 (5 bases). Germline V gene lookup returns CDR1 SGHRS and CDR2 YFSETQ. Trimming removed 4 bases from V and 5 bases from J, with 12 bases in between. The CDR3 is 13 amino acids. The CDR3 here is CASSPGGWETQYF. CDR3 coding DNA: TGCGCCAGCAGCCCTGGAGGATGGGAGACCCAGTACTTC. Based on the CDR3 plus reference TRBV5-1 and TRBJ2-5, the full variable domain is KAGVTQTPRYLIKTRGQQVTLSCSPISGHRSVSWYQQTPGQGLQFLFEYFSETQRNKGNFPGRFSGRQFSNSRSEMNVSTLELGDSALYLCASSPGGWETQYFGPGTRLLVL.